The 6 T cell receptor beta chains given below trace back to one sample, sequenced in a study of blood T cell repertoires in COVID-19. The method was immunoSEQ multiplex PCR; TCRdb's version includes in-frame clones alone and lacks a portion of them. This sample yields about 270,000 clones, of which 65% to 90% are seen a single time; over 2.5% belongs to the top ten. Sequencing was performed on peripheral blood. The origin of the receptors is a woman aged 55-69 years with active or convalescent COVID-19.

This chain uses TRBV25-1 with TRBJ1-2; D unresolved. Germline lookup yields CDR1 MGHDK and CDR2 SYGVNS. V lost 4 bases and J lost 2, with 11 bases in between. CDR3 size: 14 residues. The DNA for the CDR3 is TGTGCCAGCAGTGCGGGGAAGGGCAACTATGGCTACACCTTC. Amino acids: CASSAGKGNYGYTF.

This clone was seen just once. This chain uses TRBV21-1 with TRBJ1-3; TRBD1, the table's D call, was not compared with the DNA. TRBV21-1 is annotated as a pseudogene. This CDR3 is 18 amino acids long. The CDR3 DNA reads as TGTGCCAGCAGCAAAGTGGGGGACAGGTTAAACTCTGGAAACACCATATATTTT. Its protein product is CASSKVGDRLNSGNTIYF.

The chain has TRBV27 and TRBJ2-1; maybe TRBD1 (5 bases). The CDR3 loop spans 15 amino acids. V lost 6 bases to trimming and J lost 1 base, with 13 bases between them. Germline V CDR1 and CDR2: MNHEY, SMNVEV (reference sequence). CDR3 sequence (DNA): TGTGCCAGCAGCTTGCAAGGGGTATCCTACAATGAGCAGTTCTTC. Encoded protein: CASSLQGVSYNEQFF.

V gene TRBV6-5 combines with J gene TRBJ1-2; the D is unclear. With 0 bases removed from V and 0 bases from J, the gap between germline ends came to 11 bases. Per germline, CDR1 MNHEY and CDR2 SVGAGI. CDR3 size: 16 residues. CDR3 loop: CASSYSRTIANYGYTF. CDR3 bases: TGTGCCAGCAGTTACTCGCGGACTATAGCTAACTATGGCTACACCTTC.

The J gene is TRBJ2-5, the V gene TRBV7-9, with TRBD2 matching over 7 bases. Per germline, CDR1 SEHNR and CDR2 FQNEAQ (reference sequence). The J segment lost 4 bases and the V segment lost 1 base, leaving 6 bases of the junction unmatched. This CDR3 is built from 15 residues. CDR3 bases: TGTGCCAGCAGCTTAGGCGGTCGCGGGGGAGAGACCCAGTACTTC. Its translation: CASSLGGRGGETQYF.

The V gene is TRBV18, the J gene TRBJ1-2; 9 nucleotides line up with TRBD1. Germline values: CDR1 KGHSH, CDR2 LQKENI. The CDR3 loop spans 19 amino acids. Trimming cost V 0 bases and J 1 base; bases outside gene matches: 12. DNA for the CDR3: TGTGCCAGCTCACCACCGGGGCCGGGACAGGGCCTCTTTAACTATGGCTACACCTTC. Residues: CASSPPGPGQGLFNYGYTF.